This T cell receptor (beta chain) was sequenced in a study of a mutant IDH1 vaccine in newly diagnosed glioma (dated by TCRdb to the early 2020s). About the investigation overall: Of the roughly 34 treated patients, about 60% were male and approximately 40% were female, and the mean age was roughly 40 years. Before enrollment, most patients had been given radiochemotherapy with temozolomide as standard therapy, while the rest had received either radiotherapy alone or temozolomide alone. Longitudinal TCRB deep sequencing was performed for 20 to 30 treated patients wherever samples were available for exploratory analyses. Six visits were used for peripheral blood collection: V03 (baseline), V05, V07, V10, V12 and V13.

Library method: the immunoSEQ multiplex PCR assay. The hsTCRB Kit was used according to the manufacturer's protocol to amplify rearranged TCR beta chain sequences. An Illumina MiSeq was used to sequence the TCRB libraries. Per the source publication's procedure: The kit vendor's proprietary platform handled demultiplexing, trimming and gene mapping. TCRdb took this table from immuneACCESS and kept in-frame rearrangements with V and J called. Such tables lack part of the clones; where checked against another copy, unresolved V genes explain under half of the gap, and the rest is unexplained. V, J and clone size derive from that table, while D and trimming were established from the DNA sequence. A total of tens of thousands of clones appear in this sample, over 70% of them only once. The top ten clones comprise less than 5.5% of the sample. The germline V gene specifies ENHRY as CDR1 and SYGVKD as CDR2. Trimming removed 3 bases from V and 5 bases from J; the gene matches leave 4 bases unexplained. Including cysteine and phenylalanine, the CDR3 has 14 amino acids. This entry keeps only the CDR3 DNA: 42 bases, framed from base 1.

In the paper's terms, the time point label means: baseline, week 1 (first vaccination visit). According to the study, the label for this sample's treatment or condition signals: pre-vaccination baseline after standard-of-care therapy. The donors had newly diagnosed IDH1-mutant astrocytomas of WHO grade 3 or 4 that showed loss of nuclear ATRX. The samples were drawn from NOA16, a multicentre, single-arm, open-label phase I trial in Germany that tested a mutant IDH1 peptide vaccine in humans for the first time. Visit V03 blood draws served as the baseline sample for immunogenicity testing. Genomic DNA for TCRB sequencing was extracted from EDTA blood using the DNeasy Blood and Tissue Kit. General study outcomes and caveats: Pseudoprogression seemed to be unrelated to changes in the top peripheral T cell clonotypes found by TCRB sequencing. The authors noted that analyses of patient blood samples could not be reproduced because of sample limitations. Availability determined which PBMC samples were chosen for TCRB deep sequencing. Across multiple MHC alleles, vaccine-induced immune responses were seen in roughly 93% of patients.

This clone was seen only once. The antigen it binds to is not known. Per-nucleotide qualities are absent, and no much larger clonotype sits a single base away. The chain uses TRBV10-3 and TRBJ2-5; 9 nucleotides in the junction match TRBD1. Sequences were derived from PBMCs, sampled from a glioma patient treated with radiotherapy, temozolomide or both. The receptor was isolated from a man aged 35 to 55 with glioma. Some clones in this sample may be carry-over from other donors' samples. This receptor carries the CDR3 CAISETTGGETQYF. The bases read TGTGCCATCAGTGAAACCACAGGGGGCGAGACCCAGTACTTC.